This T cell receptor (beta chain) was recorded in a study of T cells after yellow fever vaccination (dated by TCRdb to the late 2010s). About the study as a whole: The SMART-Seq v4 Ultra Low Input RNA kit was used to prepare libraries from fractions with low cell numbers. Bulk PBMC replicates and cell subsets were isolated from blood drawn at multiple timepoints before and after both primary and secondary immunization. Two healthy male donors made up the cohort, one aged 18 to 29 years and the other aged 30 to 39 years. To follow T-cell clones before and after both primary and booster YFV17D yellow fever vaccination, bulk TCR alpha and beta repertoires underwent longitudinal sequencing. What the authors observed across the whole study: Compared with the primary T-cell response, the secondary T-cell response was faster but weaker, reaching its peak on day 5 rather than on day 15. Only a couple of donors were included in the study, so the extent to which the findings can be generalized is limited. Computational filtering was required because FACS-sorted repertoires could contain abundant contaminating clonotypes from the bulk population. After the booster, most of the clones that had expanded following primary vaccination were detected again (almost 98% of CD4 and around 87% of CD8), which suggests that memory was broadly maintained. A small fraction of clonotypes showed up in both the CD4 and CD8 compartments, probably as a result of convergent recombination.

The treatment or condition tag for this specimen amounts to: live attenuated yellow fever vaccine strain. PBMCs were isolated from peripheral blood using a standard Ficoll-Paque protocol. Dynabeads CD4 and CD8 positive selection kits were used to isolate the CD4 and CD8 T-cell fractions. TriZol was used to extract RNA from bulk PBMCs, from CD4 and CD8 fractions, and from dextramer-positive and dextramer-negative fractions. Comment on this clonotype: The clone's antigen remains unknown. Per-base qualities were not stored, and no clone one base away is much larger.

TCR cDNA was synthesized by 5'RACE template switching, through which a universal primer site and unique molecular identifiers were introduced. cDNA synthesis was primed from both the TCR alpha and TCR beta constant segments. Library amplification involved two PCR steps, and the second step added sample barcodes and sequencing adapters. Sequencing of the libraries was done on either Illumina HiSeq 2500 (2x100 bp) or NovaSeq (2x150 bp). The authors' analysis ran thus. MIGEC handled demultiplexing of reads and collapsing into UMI consensus sequences, while MiXCR performed V(D)J alignment. Using edgeR on replicate PBMC samples, clonotypes were called vaccine-responding if FDR was below 0.01 and the log2 fold change was above 5 up to day 15. Each bulk clonotype was labeled CD4 or CD8 based on which sequenced repertoire, CD4 or CD8, contained the clonotype at higher abundance. TCRdb reprocessed the public reads (quality trimming at Q25 with fastp, clone calling with MiXCR) and kept in-frame beta chains. Here each entry gathers all rows of one CDR3 protein and keeps the most common genes and DNA. TCRdb assigned the V and J calls; the authors' analysis was not used. The sample contains approximately 300,000 distinct CDR3 sequences, 13% of them found a single time. Jointly, the top ten make up roughly 0.5% of the sample.

The sequencing here drew on CD4+ T cells sorted from PBMCs, taken 45 days after the yellow fever booster vaccination. This TCR came from a man aged 30-40 years who received the YFV17D yellow fever vaccine.

The nucleotide sequence is given as TGTGCCAGCTCCCCCCTGATGGCCACCGGGGAGCTGTTTTTT. Its protein reads: CASSPLMATGELFF. The chain joins TRBV12-3 or TRBV12-4 to TRBJ2-2; the D gene identity is not certain. Counted from cysteine to phenylalanine, this CDR3 has 14 amino acids. Only CDR3 DNA remains: 42 bases, in frame from the first base. V lost 8 bases and J lost 4 bases; the stretch between them is 14 bases long.